This T cell receptor beta chain was profiled in a study of T cells after yellow fever vaccination. At the level of the study: Fractions of low cell number were prepared using SMART-Seq v4 Ultra Low Input. Whole-study results and caveats: Reappearance after the booster was seen for most primary-vaccination clones, at 95% to 96% CD4 and 80% to 90% CD8. Although the secondary response was weaker, it peaked faster, at day 5 versus 15.

A remark on this clonotype: The antigen is not known.

TCRdb called the 5' RACE reads again in MiXCR, with one record for every CDR3 protein. Of some 300,000 distinct CDR3 sequences in the sample, about 7.8% were seen once. CDR3 length: 13 amino acids. CDR1 and CDR2 (germline): DFQATT, SNEGSKA (reference sequence). Trimming cost V 2 bases and J 2 bases, with 7 bases left between them. The source material was PBMCs, sampled about 49 days after the first yellow fever vaccination. The source of this sequence is a man aged 18 to 35 who received the YFV17D yellow fever vaccine. The V call is TRBV20-1, the J call TRBJ1-3; no clear D gene. The CDR3, as DNA: TGCAGTGCTAGAACTCCCGCTGGAAACACCATATATTTT. This translates into CSARTPAGNTIYF.